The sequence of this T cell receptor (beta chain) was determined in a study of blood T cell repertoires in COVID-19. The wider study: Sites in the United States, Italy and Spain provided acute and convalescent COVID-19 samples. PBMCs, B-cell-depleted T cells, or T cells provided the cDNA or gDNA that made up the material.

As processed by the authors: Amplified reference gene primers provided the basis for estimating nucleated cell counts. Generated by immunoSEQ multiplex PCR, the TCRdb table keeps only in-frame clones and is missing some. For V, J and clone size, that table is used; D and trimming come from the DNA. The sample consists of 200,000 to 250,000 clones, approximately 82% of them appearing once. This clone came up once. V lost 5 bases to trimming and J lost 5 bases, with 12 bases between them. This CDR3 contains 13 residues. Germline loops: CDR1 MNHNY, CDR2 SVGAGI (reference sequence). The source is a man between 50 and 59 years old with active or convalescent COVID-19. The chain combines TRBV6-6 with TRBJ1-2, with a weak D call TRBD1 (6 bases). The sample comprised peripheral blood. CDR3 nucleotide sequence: TGTGCCAGCAGTAAAACAGGGCGTTATGGCTACACCTTC. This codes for CASSKTGRYGYTF.